These 5 T cell receptor beta chains came from one sample sequenced in a study of T cell responses to AZD1222 COVID-19 vaccine (dated by TCRdb to the early 2020s). The sample's time point label, in plain terms: baseline before first vaccination. Library preparation used the immunoSEQ multiplex PCR assay. Drawn from immuneACCESS, this table holds only the in-frame rearrangements with V and J called that TCRdb kept. Clones are partly lost; checked studies trace under half to an unresolved V gene and leave the rest unexplained. This sample holds 75,000 to 85,000 clones; roughly nine tenths were observed only once. The ten largest make up roughly 24% of the sample. Material: peripheral blood, obtained on day 0 of AZD1222 vaccination. These receptor sequences come from an adult in good health.

The chain uses TRBV7-2 and TRBJ2-7, with TRBD1 as a possible D gene (7 bases). Trimming cost V 2 bases and J 3 bases, with 14 bases left between them. Per germline, CDR1 SGHTA and CDR2 FQGNSA. This CDR3 comprises 15 residues. The CDR3 here is CASSLIGRGVYEQYF. CDR3 nucleotides: TGTGCCAGCAGCTTAATCGGCAGGGGGGTCTACGAGCAGTACTTC.

This sequence joins TRBV9 and TRBJ2-2; 9 bases agree with TRBD1. This CDR3 is 16 amino acids long. V gave up 1 base and J gave up 5 bases; unmatched junction bases: 6. Germline assignment: CDR1 SGDLS and CDR2 YYNGEE. Here the CDR3 reads CASSVLDRGQTGELFF. For the CDR3, the DNA is TGTGCCAGCAGCGTATTGGACAGGGGCCAGACCGGGGAGCTGTTTTTT.

The chain couples TRBV27 to TRBJ1-1, with D uncertain. The V end was cut by 6 bases, the J end by 6 bases, with 23 bases between. The CDR3 covers 16 residues. Germline CDR1 MNHEY, CDR2 SMNVEV (reference sequence). Here the CDR3 DNA reads TGTGCCAGCAGCCCCCCAGTTGGCCAGCTCCCCGCTGAAGCTTTCTTT. Amino acids: CASSPPVGQLPAEAFF.

This sequence joins TRBV5-6 and TRBJ1-2; the match to TRBD1 covers 8 bases. V shed 3 bases, J shed 5 bases, and the junction held 15 bases outside the gene matches. CDR1 is SGHDT and CDR2 is YYEEEE in the germline V gene. The CDR3 extends over 17 amino acids. The CDR3 loop is CASSWDRSPPLTYGYTF. The DNA for the CDR3 is TGTGCCAGCAGCTGGGACAGGTCCCCACCCCTGACGTATGGCTACACCTTC. Full variable domain (outside the CDR3, taken from reference TRBV5-6 and TRBJ1-2): DAGVTQSPTHLIKTRGQQVTLRCSPKSGHDTVSWYQQALGQGPQFIFQYYEEEERQRGNFPDRFSGHQFPNYSSELNVNALLLGDSALYLCASSWDRSPPLTYGYTFGSGTRLTVV.

The chain combines TRBV28 with TRBJ1-1; no reliable D call. The CDR3 spans 13 residues. V was pared by 4 bases and J by 0 bases, with 6 bases between. Germline lookup yields CDR1 MDHEN and CDR2 SYDVKM. The CDR3 sequence: CASSSGVNTEAFF. CDR3 nucleotides: TGTGCCAGCAGTTCAGGAGTGAACACTGAAGCTTTCTTT.